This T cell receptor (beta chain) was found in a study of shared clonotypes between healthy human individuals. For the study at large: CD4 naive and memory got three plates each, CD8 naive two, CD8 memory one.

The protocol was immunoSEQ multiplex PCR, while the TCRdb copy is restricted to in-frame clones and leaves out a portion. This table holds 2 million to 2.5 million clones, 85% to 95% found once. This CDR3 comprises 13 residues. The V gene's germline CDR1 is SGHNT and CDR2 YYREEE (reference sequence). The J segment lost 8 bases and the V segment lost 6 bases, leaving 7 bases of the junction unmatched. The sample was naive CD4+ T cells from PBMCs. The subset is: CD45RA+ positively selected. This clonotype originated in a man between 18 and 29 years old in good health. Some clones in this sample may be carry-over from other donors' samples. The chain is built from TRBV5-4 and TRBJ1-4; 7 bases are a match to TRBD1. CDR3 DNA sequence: TGTGCCAGCAAGACAGGGTTGGGCGAAAAACTGTTTTTT. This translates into CASKTGLGEKLFF.